One sample yielded the 30 T cell receptor beta chains listed below, sequenced in a study of T cell repertoires in cytomegalovirus infection. In TCRdb, the reads were re-called with MiXCR into one record per CDR3 protein. Here the sample spans 450,000 to 600,000 distinct CDR3 sequences, approximately 10% being singletons. Sequencing used PBMCs. The receptors shown here come from a human donor in good health (CMV status not recorded). Some clones in this sample may be carry-over from other donors' samples.

The chain couples TRBV5-6 to TRBJ2-7; unclear D gene. The CDR3 is 16 residues long. The germline gives CDR1 SGHDT, CDR2 YYEEEE. With 0 bases removed from V and 3 bases from J, the gap between germline ends came to 16 bases. CDR3 nucleotides: TGTGCCAGCAGCTTGGTAGTAGGGCAGGAAGGCTACGAGCAGTACTTC. Translation gives CASSLVVGQEGYEQYF.

At least ten counts were recorded for this clonotype. The chain combines TRBV7-9 with TRBJ2-7; D uncertain. Germline assignment: CDR1 SEHNR and CDR2 FQNEAQ (reference sequence). V was shortened by 7 bases and J by 3 bases, with 7 bases between the two germline ends. This CDR3 spans 11 amino acids. Written as DNA, the CDR3 is TGTGCCAGCATGGACGGCTACGAGCAGTACTTC. Translation: CASMDGYEQYF.

This clonotype was detected ten times or more. This chain uses TRBV6-5 with TRBJ2-7; 7 bases match TRBD2. Looked up from germline, CDR1 is MNHEY and CDR2 is SVGAGI. The CDR3 is 14 residues long. V lost 3 bases to trimming and J lost 2 bases; unmatched junction nucleotides: 4. The CDR3 sequence: CASSYNLAAYEQYF. CDR3 coding DNA: TGTGCCAGCAGTTATAATCTAGCGGCCTACGAGCAGTACTTC.

This sequence joins TRBV27 and TRBJ1-4; maybe TRBD1 (5 bases). V lost 5 bases to trimming and J lost 8 bases, with 15 bases between them. The CDR3 loop spans 14 amino acids. Germline loops: CDR1 MNHEY, CDR2 SMNVEV (reference sequence). This CDR3 is CASSGGLSREKLFF. For the CDR3, the DNA is TGTGCCAGCAGTGGGGGACTAAGTCGAGAAAAACTGTTTTTT. Looking up the rest from reference TRBV27 and TRBJ1-4 gives the full variable domain: EAQVTQNPRYLITVTGKKLTVTCSQNMNHEYMSWYRQDPGLGLRQIYYSMNVEVTDKGDVPEGYKVSRKEKRNFPLILESPSPNQTSLYFCASSGGLSREKLFFGSGTQLSVL.

The table lists this clonotype with a few counts. The chain links TRBV11-3 to TRBJ2-2; 8 bases fit TRBD2. The CDR3 is 15 amino acids. The trim removed 5 bases at V and 1 base at J, leaving 3 bases unmatched. Germline loops: CDR1 SGHNT, CDR2 YENEEA. The CDR3 is CASSARGGNTGELFF. In DNA, the CDR3 is TGTGCCAGCAGCGCCCGGGGGGGGAACACCGGGGAGCTGTTTTTT.

In this sample, this clonotype turned up many times. The J gene is TRBJ1-5, the V gene TRBV27, with TRBD1 matching over 8 bases. CDR1 and CDR2 (germline): MNHEY, SMNVEV (reference sequence). The CDR3 runs to 15 residues. Germline trimming cut 8 bases from V and 3 bases from J; bases unmatched to any gene: 9. The CDR3 loop is CASSPRQGNNQPQHF. In DNA, the CDR3 is TGTGCCAGCTCACCCAGACAGGGGAACAATCAGCCCCAGCATTTT.

This clonotype was observed a few times. The chain carries TRBV3-1 and TRBJ2-2, with TRBD2 identical over 9 bases. Germline loops: CDR1 LGHDT, CDR2 YNNKEL (reference sequence). The CDR3 has 14 residues. The junction had 5 bases not matched to a gene; V was cut back by 8 bases and J by 4 bases. The CDR3 sequence: CASDSGSGTGELFF. The CDR3 DNA sequence: TGTGCCAGCGATAGCGGGAGCGGCACCGGGGAGCTGTTTTTT.

The sample holds many counts of this clonotype. The rearrangement joins TRBV6-5 to TRBJ1-5, with D possibly TRBD1 on 6 matching bases. The CDR3 covers 15 residues. Looked up from germline, CDR1 is MNHEY and CDR2 is SVGAGI. The V end was cut by 5 bases, the J end by 7 bases, with 18 bases between. In DNA form, the CDR3 reads TGTGCCAGCAGTCCCGGGGACACTGCTAGGCAGCCCCAGCATTTT. Amino acids: CASSPGDTARQPQHF.

This clonotype came up a few times. The chain combines TRBV2 with TRBJ2-2; 14 bases are a match to TRBD2. Germline-derived CDR1 and CDR2 are SNHLY and FYNNEI. Trimming cost V 6 bases and J 5 bases; bases outside gene matches: 5. The CDR3 is made up of 16 amino acids. CDR3 DNA: TGTGCCAGCAGGGGGACTAGCGGGAGATATACCGGGGAGCTGTTTTTT. Translation: CASRGTSGRYTGELFF.

The table lists this clonotype with many counts. The chain has TRBV20-1 and TRBJ2-1; TRBD1 aligns across 8 bases. The CDR3 totals 13 residues. V lost 7 bases and J lost 5; bases outside the gene matches: 7. The germline CDR1 and CDR2 sequences are DFQATT and SNEGSKA (reference sequence). CDR3 nucleotides: TGCAGTGTCAAGGACAGGGCCCACAATGAGCAGTTCTTC. Its protein product is CSVKDRAHNEQFF.

This clonotype came up many times. The V gene is TRBV6-2 or TRBV6-3, the J gene TRBJ2-1, with D possibly TRBD1 on 5 matching bases. The CDR3 covers 12 residues. The V end lost 5 bases, the J end lost 4 bases, and 6 bases lay between the germline ends. Looked up from germline, CDR1 is MNHEY and CDR2 is SVGEGT. As DNA, the CDR3 is TGTGCCAGCAGTCAGGGTTACAATGAGCAGTTCTTC. Protein product: CASSQGYNEQFF.

The chain employs TRBV25-1 and TRBJ1-2; no definite D call. The CDR3 is 13 residues long. The V gene lost 4 bases and the J gene lost 3 bases, with 9 bases spanning the gap. Per the germline V gene, CDR1 is MGHDK and CDR2 is SYGVNS. CDR3 amino acids: CASSVSPHYGYTF. CDR3 bases: TGTGCCAGCAGTGTCAGCCCCCACTATGGCTACACCTTC.

The chain recombines TRBV11-3 with TRBJ1-1; D is possibly TRBD1 (5 bases). Trimming removed 1 base at V and 4 bases at J, with 10 bases between. CDR1 and CDR2 (germline): SGHNT, YENEEA. This CDR3 comprises 14 residues. CDR3 nucleotides: TGTGCCAGCAGCTTAGGGGGCACAGGCACTGAAGCTTTCTTT. Translating gives CASSLGGTGTEAFF.

This clonotype was recorded at least ten times. The chain joins TRBV7-2 to TRBJ2-2, with D perhaps matching TRBD2 (6 bases). Germline loops: CDR1 SGHTA, CDR2 FQGNSA. This CDR3 is 15 amino acids long. V was clipped by 0 bases and J by 3 bases, with 8 bases between them. The chain's CDR3 is CASSLAGSYTGELFF. CDR3 nucleotide sequence: TGTGCCAGCAGCTTAGCCGGGAGTTACACCGGGGAGCTGTTTTTT.

V usage is TRBV7-9 and J usage is TRBJ2-5; D tentatively fits TRBD1 or TRBD2 (6 bases each). Germline V gene data show CDR1 as SEHNR and CDR2 as FQNEAQ (reference sequence). With 1 base removed from V and 3 bases from J, the gap between germline ends came to 18 bases. This CDR3 comprises 17 residues. In nucleotides, the CDR3 is TGTGCCAGCAGCTTAGAAGGGGGGCGTAATTTCAAAGAGACCCAGTACTTC. Its translation: CASSLEGGRNFKETQYF.

The sample holds many counts of this clonotype. The chain couples TRBV20-1 to TRBJ2-7; 8 positions match TRBD1. Germline trimming cut 2 bases from V and 2 bases from J; bases unmatched to any gene: 8. The germline CDR1 and CDR2 sequences are DFQATT and SNEGSKA (reference sequence). The length of the CDR3 is 15 residues. The CDR3 DNA is TGCAGTGCTAGACACCGGACAGGGAGCCCCTACGAGCAGTACTTC. Protein: CSARHRTGSPYEQYF.

This clonotype was seen many times. The chain combines TRBV7-9 with TRBJ1-6; D is unresolved. The germline CDR1 and CDR2 sequences are SEHNR and FQNEAQ (reference sequence). The CDR3 is 14 residues long. Trimming pared 5 bases from V and 9 bases from J, leaving 14 bases between. This chain's CDR3 is CASSGRMGSSPLHF. CDR3 nucleotide sequence: TGTGCCAGCAGCGGTCGGATGGGGAGTTCACCCCTCCACTTT.

At least ten counts were recorded for this clonotype. V is TRBV28 and J is TRBJ1-6; D call uncertain. Germline CDR1 MDHEN, CDR2 SYDVKM. V lost 8 bases and J 7 bases, leaving 12 bases between the germline ends. The CDR3 is 13 amino acids. DNA for the CDR3: TGTGCCAGCCATCGGACCGTCAATTCACCCCTCCACTTT. Translation gives CASHRTVNSPLHF.

This clonotype was recorded at least ten times. The chain links TRBV7-9 to TRBJ2-4, with D possibly TRBD2 on 6 matching bases. Trimming stripped 8 bases from V and 7 bases from J, with 18 bases between. CDR3 size: 14 residues. Germline CDR1 SEHNR, CDR2 FQNEAQ (reference sequence). This chain's CDR3 is CASGRGTSYNIQYF. For the CDR3, the DNA is TGTGCCAGCGGCCGAGGGACTTCATATAACATTCAGTACTTC.

This clonotype was counted ten times or more. The chain joins TRBV19 to TRBJ2-6; D possibly uses TRBD1 or TRBD2 (5 bases each). V gave up 4 bases and J gave up 16 bases, with 26 bases separating them. The length of the CDR3 is 16 residues. Germline CDR1 and CDR2: LNHDA and SQIVND (reference sequence). In DNA form, the CDR3 reads TGTGCCAGTAGTAGAAACTCCGGGACCAACCTGGCCAGACTGACTTTC. Amino acids: CASSRNSGTNLARLTF.

This clonotype came up many times. The J gene is TRBJ2-3, the V gene TRBV5-5; D tentatively reads TRBD1 or TRBD2 (7 bases each). V lost 7 bases and J lost 2, with 14 bases in between. This CDR3 has 14 amino acids. CDR1 and CDR2 from the germline V gene are SGHKS and YYEKEE (reference sequence). CDR3 amino acids: CASVRGGITDTQYF. The CDR3 nucleotides are TGTGCCAGCGTCAGGGGGGGAATCACAGATACGCAGTATTTT.

This clonotype was counted at least ten times. V gene TRBV7-3 combines with J gene TRBJ2-2, with a possible D match to TRBD2 (6 bases). V shed 5 bases and J shed 7 bases, with 11 bases lying between them. The length of the CDR3 is 13 residues. From germline, CDR1 is SGHTA and CDR2 FQGTGA. The CDR3 region has the DNA TGTGCCAGCAGCCCAGGGACTGTCGGGGAGCTGTTTTTT. It specifies CASSPGTVGELFF.

This clonotype was seen at least ten times. The chain recombines TRBV5-6 with TRBJ2-7; either TRBD1 or TRBD2 may fit D (6 bases each). Trimming cost V 4 bases and J 6 bases, with 11 bases left between them. The germline gives CDR1 SGHDT, CDR2 YYEEEE. CDR3 length equals 12 residues. This CDR3 reads CASSGGLAEQYF. In DNA, the CDR3 is TGTGCCAGCAGCGGGGGGCTCGCCGAGCAGTACTTC.

The sample holds a few counts of this clonotype. V usage is TRBV30 and J usage is TRBJ1-1, with a weak D call TRBD1 (6 bases). Germline V gives CDR1 GTSNPN, CDR2 SVGIG (reference sequence). The CDR3 loop spans 13 amino acids. Deletions cut 4 bases from V and 2 bases from J, with 11 bases between. In DNA form, the CDR3 reads TGTGCCTGGAACAGGGTGGATAACACTGAAGCTTTCTTT. This sequence encodes CAWNRVDNTEAFF.

The chain has TRBV28 and TRBJ1-5, with 8 bases lining up with TRBD1. This CDR3 is built from 16 residues. Trimming removed 4 bases from V and 7 bases from J; junction bases left unmatched: 12. Germline V gene lookup returns CDR1 MDHEN and CDR2 SYDVKM. The CDR3 protein is CASSWEGQAASQPQHF. In nucleotides, the CDR3 is TGTGCCAGCAGTTGGGAGGGACAGGCGGCAAGCCAGCCCCAGCATTTT.

In this sample, this clonotype turned up many times. This CDR3 is CASSLSPGIGGEQYF. CDR3 DNA: TGTGCCAGCAGCTTAAGCCCGGGGATAGGTGGGGAGCAGTACTTC. V and J are TRBV7-3 and TRBJ2-7; D possibly corresponds to TRBD2 (5 bases). The V gene lost 1 base and the J gene lost 7 bases, with 17 bases spanning the gap. Germline assignment: CDR1 SGHTA and CDR2 FQGTGA. The CDR3 contains 15 residues.

This clonotype was observed at least ten times. The rearrangement links TRBV5-6 to TRBJ2-6; D might be TRBD1 (6 bases). V lost 5 bases and J 0 bases, leaving 9 bases between the germline ends. Germline V lookup: CDR1 SGHDT, CDR2 YYEEEE. CDR3 size: 15 residues. The DNA for the CDR3 is TGTGCCAGCAGACGGGACACCTCTGGGGCCAACGTCCTGACTTTC. It specifies CASRRDTSGANVLTF.

The chain combines TRBV5-1 with TRBJ2-5; TRBD1 matches 7 bases. This CDR3 has 14 amino acids. Germline V gives CDR1 SGHRS, CDR2 YFSETQ. V was pared by 0 bases and J by 4 bases, with 3 bases of the junction left unmatched. As DNA, the CDR3 is TGCGCCAGCAGCTTGGGACAGGGTCCAGAGACCCAGTACTTC. It encodes CASSLGQGPETQYF.

The chain couples TRBV11-2 to TRBJ1-1; D not certain. Germline V gene sequence: CDR1 SGHAT, CDR2 FQNNGV. V lost 2 bases and J lost 6, with 10 bases in between. The CDR3 covers 13 residues. The CDR3 loop is CASSLFRGSEAFF. In DNA, the CDR3 is TGTGCCAGCAGCTTATTCCGGGGATCTGAAGCTTTCTTT.

This clonotype was seen many times. The rearrangement links TRBV6-2 or TRBV6-3 to TRBJ2-3; 7 bases match TRBD1. The CDR3 extends over 14 amino acids. Germline-derived CDR1 and CDR2 are MNHEY and SVGEGT. With V trimmed by 6 bases and J by 6 bases, 9 bases remained unmatched. The CDR3 DNA reads TGTGCCAGCAGCAAGCAGGGGGTCCCGGATACGCAGTATTTT. Protein product: CASSKQGVPDTQYF.